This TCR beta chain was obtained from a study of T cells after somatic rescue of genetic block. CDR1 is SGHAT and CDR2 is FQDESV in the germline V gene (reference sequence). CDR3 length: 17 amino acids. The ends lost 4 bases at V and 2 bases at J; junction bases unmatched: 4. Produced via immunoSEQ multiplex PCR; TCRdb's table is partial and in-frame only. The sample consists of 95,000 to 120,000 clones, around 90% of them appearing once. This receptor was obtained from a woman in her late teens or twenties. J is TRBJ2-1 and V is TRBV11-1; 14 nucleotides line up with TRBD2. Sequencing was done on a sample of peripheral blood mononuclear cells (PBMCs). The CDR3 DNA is TGTGCCAGCAGCTCCGGACTAGCGGGGGGAACCTACAATGAGCAGTTCTTC. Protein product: CASSSGLAGGTYNEQFF.